One sample yielded the 23 T cell receptor beta chains listed below, sequenced in a study of blood T cell repertoires in COVID-19 (dated by TCRdb to 2020 to 2021). The library was made by the immunoSEQ multiplex PCR assay. TCRdb mirrors the immuneACCESS table, restricted to in-frame sequences. Some clones are absent from its copies; in checked studies, under half trace to an unresolved V gene, and the reason for the others is unknown. The sample data list 65,000 to 85,000 clones, and around 91% of these were observed just once. The ten largest clones add up to roughly 6.1% of the sample. The sample comprised peripheral blood. These receptor sequences come from a human donor in a cohort sampled during active COVID-19.

This sequence joins TRBV3-1 (or the pseudogene TRBV3-2) and TRBJ2-3, with 8 nucleotides matching TRBD1. This CDR3 contains 15 residues. V lost 5 bases and J lost 6; bases outside the gene matches: 10. Germline CDR1 is LGHDT and CDR2 is YNNKEL (reference sequence). In DNA form, the CDR3 reads TGTGCCAGCAGCACCAGGGGGCCCGGGTGGGATACGCAGTATTTT. As protein: CASSTRGPGWDTQYF.

As regards this clone: At one end the junction does not follow the germline gene, possibly because of a read error. The sample carries other DNA sequences with the same CDR3. The V gene is TRBV19, the J gene TRBJ1-5, with a tentative D call TRBD1 (6 bases). This CDR3 has 16 residues. Germline values: CDR1 LNHDA, CDR2 SQIVND (reference sequence). CDR3: CASSSRQANSNQPQHF. The DNA of the CDR3 is TGTGCCAGTAGTAGCCGACAGGCAAATAGCAATCAGCCCCAACATTTT.

V and J are TRBV4-3 and TRBJ2-1, with D unclear. Germline V lookup: CDR1 LGHNA, CDR2 YSLEER. V lost 0 bases, J lost 4 bases, and 19 bases lay in between. The CDR3 runs 18 residues. The CDR3 here is CASSQDLRGEFLYNEQFF. CDR3 DNA sequence: TGCGCCAGCAGCCAAGATCTTCGCGGTGAGTTTCTGTACAATGAGCAGTTCTTC.

CDR3 coding DNA: TGTGCCAGTAGTGATAGGACAGGGGTCTCTGGGGCCAACGTCCTGACTTTC. Translating it yields CASSDRTGVSGANVLTF. The V call is TRBV19, the J call TRBJ2-6, with 9 bases aligning to TRBD1. Germline CDR1 reads LNHDA; CDR2 reads SQIVND (reference sequence). The V and J ends lost 5 bases and 0 bases, in that order; junction bases with no gene match: 5. The CDR3 covers 17 residues.

The gene calls are TRBV5-6 and TRBJ1-5; 10 bases fit TRBD1. V dropped 4 bases and J dropped 3; count of bases not matched to a gene: 4. The length of the CDR3 is 15 residues. Per the germline V gene, CDR1 is SGHDT and CDR2 is YYEEEE. CDR3 sequence (DNA): TGTGCCAGCAGCGACAGGGGGCAATACAATCAGCCCCAGCATTTT. This sequence encodes CASSDRGQYNQPQHF. Filled out from reference TRBV5-6 and TRBJ1-5, the complete variable domain reads DAGVTQSPTHLIKTRGQQVTLRCSPKSGHDTVSWYQQALGQGPQFIFQYYEEEERQRGNFPDRFSGHQFPNYSSELNVNALLLGDSALYLCASSDRGQYNQPQHFGDGTRLSIL.

This chain uses TRBV7-2 with TRBJ2-1; 9 nucleotides align to TRBD2. Germline CDR1 is SGHTA and CDR2 is FQGNSA. V was clipped by 5 bases and J by 1 base; unmatched bases: 6. The CDR3 covers 16 residues. This chain's CDR3 is CASSPWAGGSYNEQFF. The CDR3 DNA follows: TGTGCCAGCAGCCCCTGGGCGGGGGGGTCCTACAATGAGCAGTTCTTC.

The CDR3 protein is CASSYGDRGNSPLHF. CDR3 bases: TGCGCCAGCAGTTACGGGGACAGGGGAAATTCACCCCTCCACTTT. This chain joins TRBV5-1 and TRBJ1-6; TRBD1 agrees at 10 bases. V trimming: 5 bases; J trimming: 7 bases; junction bases outside the gene matches: 6. This CDR3 has 15 amino acids. Germline values: CDR1 SGHRS, CDR2 YFSETQ.

The chain carries TRBV6-5 and TRBJ1-6; D unresolved. The CDR3 sequence is 15 residues long. V lost 0 bases and J 4 bases, leaving 7 bases between the germline ends. CDR1 MNHEY and CDR2 SVGAGI come from the germline V gene. The CDR3 sequence is CASSYSARYNSPLHF. As DNA, the CDR3 is TGTGCCAGCAGTTACTCGGCAAGATATAATTCACCCCTCCACTTT.

This clone was picked up one time. CDR3 in DNA: TGCGCCAGCAGCCAAACCCCCCATCCTAGCGGAGGGGAGACCCAGTACTTC. It codes for CASSQTPHPSGGETQYF. This chain links TRBV4-1 with TRBJ2-5; 7 bases match TRBD2. Germline V CDR1 and CDR2: MGHRA, YSYEKL. This CDR3 has 17 residues. Trimming cost V 2 bases and J 5 bases; bases outside gene matches: 14.

The CDR3 region is CASSLGEGGQPQHF. The CDR3 bases are TGTGCCAGCAGCTTAGGGGAGGGTGGTCAGCCCCAGCATTTT. The V call is TRBV7-9, the J call TRBJ1-5; D remains unclear. In germline, CDR1 is SEHNR, CDR2 FQNEAQ (reference sequence). V lost 1 base and J 6 bases, leaving 10 bases between the germline ends. This CDR3 spans 14 amino acids.

The J gene is TRBJ1-3, the V gene TRBV9; D is ambiguous. The V gene lost 3 bases and the J gene lost 0 bases, with 7 bases spanning the gap. The CDR3 loop spans 14 amino acids. Germline values: CDR1 SGDLS, CDR2 YYNGEE. CDR3 amino acids: CASSGLSSGNTIYF. CDR3 in DNA: TGTGCCAGCAGCGGTCTTAGCTCTGGAAACACCATATATTTT.

The chain is built from TRBV6-2 or TRBV6-3 and TRBJ1-6; D remains ambiguous. The CDR3 length is 15 residues. CDR1 and CDR2 (germline): MNHEY, SVGEGT. Trimming removed 6 bases from V and 10 bases from J, with 19 bases in between. The CDR3 region is CASSPIGVPDSPLHF. For the CDR3, the DNA is TGTGCCAGCAGCCCTATCGGGGTCCCAGACTCACCCCTCCACTTT.

The rearrangement links TRBV7-6 to TRBJ2-1; D not resolved. With 3 bases removed from V and 5 bases from J, the gap between germline ends came to 17 bases. There are 16 residues in the CDR3. Germline values: CDR1 SGHVS, CDR2 FNYEAQ. CDR3 sequence (DNA): TGTGCCAGCAGCTTTCCCCCCTGGGCCGTTAACAATGAGCAGTTCTTC. Encoded protein: CASSFPPWAVNNEQFF.

The chain couples TRBV6-5 to TRBJ2-7; 8 nucleotides align to TRBD1. Unmatched junction bases numbered 8, after V lost 3 bases and J lost 7 bases. This CDR3 spans 14 amino acids. CDR1 and CDR2 (germline): MNHEY, SVGAGI. CDR3 nucleotides: TGTGCCAGCAGTTATTGGACAGGGATGGGAGAGCAGTACTTC. The encoded protein is CASSYWTGMGEQYF.

The gene calls are TRBV5-5 and TRBJ2-5, with 8 bases that match TRBD1. The ends lost 1 base at V and 5 bases at J; junction bases unmatched: 1. CDR3 length: 13 residues. CDR1 is SGHKS and CDR2 is YYEKEE in the germline V gene (reference sequence). This CDR3 is CASSLTGGETQYF. DNA of the CDR3: TGTGCCAGCAGCTTGACAGGGGGGGAGACCCAGTACTTC.

This clone has a single count. V usage is TRBV5-6 and J usage is TRBJ1-2, with TRBD1 matching over 7 bases. CDR3 length: 11 amino acids. Trimming removed 4 bases from V and 7 bases from J; junction bases left unmatched: 1. Germline CDR1 and CDR2: SGHDT and YYEEEE. The CDR3 DNA is TGTGCCAGCAGCCGGACAGGTGGCTACACCTTC. Its protein product is CASSRTGGYTF.

This clone is a singleton in its sample. The V call is TRBV19, the J call TRBJ2-3, with 15 nucleotides matching TRBD2. The germline gives CDR1 LNHDA, CDR2 SQIVND (reference sequence). The length of the CDR3 is 18 residues. Trimming at V came to 5 bases and at J to 0 bases, leaving 6 bases not matched to a gene. CDR3 bases: TGTGCCAGTAGTCTCGGACTAGCGGGGGGGTTTAGCACAGATACGCAGTATTTT. It yields the protein CASSLGLAGGFSTDTQYF.

The DNA for the CDR3 is TGTGCCAGCAGCCAAGATAGAGGCCCGACTCCAAGAGAGACCCAGTACTTC. Its protein product is CASSQDRGPTPRETQYF. This chain uses TRBV4-2 with TRBJ2-5; D gene unclear. The CDR3 runs to 17 residues. Deletions cut 0 bases from V and 4 bases from J, with 18 bases between. From germline, CDR1 is LGHNA and CDR2 YNFKEQ.

V and J are TRBV18 and TRBJ2-1, with D possibly matching TRBD2 (6 bases). Germline V CDR1 and CDR2: KGHSH, LQKENI. The ends were cut back, 3 bases at V and 4 bases at J, with 10 bases in the middle. This CDR3 is 14 amino acids long. The CDR3 here is CASSPAGTYNEQFF. CDR3 DNA sequence: TGTGCCAGCTCACCCGCCGGGACTTACAATGAGCAGTTCTTC.

The V call is TRBV6-6, the J call TRBJ2-2, with 8 positions matching TRBD2. Germline-derived CDR1 and CDR2 are MNHNY and SVGAGI (reference sequence). Losses at the gene ends were 2 bases for V and 7 bases for J; bases not matched to a gene: 9. This CDR3 contains 16 residues. The DNA of the CDR3 is TGTGCCAGCAGTTACGGTCGGGGGGGCGACAACGGGGAGCTGTTTTTT. As protein: CASSYGRGGDNGELFF.

The chain joins TRBV7-8 to TRBJ1-5; no definite D call. Looked up from germline, CDR1 is SGHVS and CDR2 is FQNEAQ. The V end lost 2 bases, the J end lost 5 bases, and 25 bases lay between the germline ends. The CDR3 runs 19 residues. CDR3: CASSLRRAAYMGSYQPQHF. The CDR3 region has the DNA TGTGCCAGCAGCTTAAGAAGGGCAGCATATATGGGGAGTTATCAGCCCCAGCATTTT.

The J gene is TRBJ1-1, the V gene TRBV7-2, with D possibly matching TRBD1 (6 bases). V lost 7 bases to trimming and J lost 6 bases, with 18 bases between them. The CDR3 has 14 residues. Germline V gene lookup returns CDR1 SGHTA and CDR2 FQGNSA. CDR3 amino acids: CASTLSRDTPEAFF. CDR3 in DNA: TGTGCCAGCACCCTAAGCCGGGACACCCCTGAAGCTTTCTTT. The complete variable domain, with remaining parts taken from reference TRBV7-2 and TRBJ1-1, reads GAGVSQSPSNKVTEKGKDVELRCDPISGHTALYWYRQSLGQGLEFLIYFQGNSAPDKSGLPSDRFSAERTGGSVSTLTIQRTQQEDSAVYLCASTLSRDTPEAFFGQGTRLTVV.

V gene TRBV7-3 combines with J gene TRBJ2-1; D remains unclear. V lost 11 bases to trimming and J lost 7 bases, with 15 bases between them. Germline loops: CDR1 SGHTA, CDR2 FQGTGA. The CDR3 has 12 residues. CDR3 sequence: CASSAPGNEQFF. Here the CDR3 DNA reads TGTGCCTCGAGCGCCCCTGGGAATGAGCAGTTCTTC. The full variable domain, with the rest looked up from reference TRBV7-3 and TRBJ2-1, is GAGVSQTPSNKVTEKGKYVELRCDPISGHTALYWYRQSLGQGPEFLIYFQGTGAADDSGLPNDRFFAVRPEGSVSTLKIQRTERGDSAVYLCASSAPGNEQFFGPGTRLTVL.